Listed below are T cell receptor beta chains from one sample, sequenced in a study of cytomegalovirus exposure and HLA in healthy donors. Some clones are missing from TCRdb's copy, which holds only in-frame ones; the method was immunoSEQ multiplex PCR. The data hold under 200,000 clones, with 60% to 85% observed a single time. The sample was PBMCs. These TCRs come from a woman in her 50s in good health and CMV-seropositive. The CDR3 runs from the conserved cysteine through the conserved F or W. D genes are given only for firm matches. Size values are once, few and many counts, or a class for expanded clones, and some rows have none.

d_gene,abundance,v_gene,j_gene,CDR3nt,CDR3aa
NA,NA,TRBV19,TRBJ2-5,TGTGCCAGTAGCAGGAGAACCAGGGGTGGGCAAGAGACCCAGTACTTC,CASSRRTRGGQETQYF
NA,NA,TRBV5-6,TRBJ2-6,TGTGCCAGCAGCAGGGACCAGGGGACGGCTGGGGCCAACGTCCTGACTTTC,CASSRDQGTAGANVLTF
NA,NA,TRBV9,TRBJ2-2,TGTGCCAGCAGCGTGGGGACTGTTAACACCGGGGAGCTGTTTTTT,CASSVGTVNTGELFF
TRBD1,NA,TRBV19,TRBJ2-5,TGTGCCAGTTCGTTTATCGGGGACAGGGAAGAGACCCAGTACTTC,CASSFIGDREETQYF
TRBD1,NA,TRBV6-1,TRBJ1-5,TGTGCCAGCAGCGGCGGACAGGTGGTAAAGCCCCAGCATTTT,CASSGGQVVKPQHF
NA,NA,TRBV5-6,TRBJ2-7,TGTGCCAGCAGCTTGCAGAACTACGAGCAGTACTTC,CASSLQNYEQYF
TRBD2,NA,TRBV5-4,TRBJ2-1,TGTGCCAGCAGCAAAGGACTAGCGGGGGGGATCTACAATGAGCAGTTCTTC,CASSKGLAGGIYNEQFF
TRBD2,NA,TRBV7-3,TRBJ2-1,TGTGCCAGCAGCTTAACCGTAGCCCAGCGGGGAGCCTACAATGAGCAGTTCTTC,CASSLTVAQRGAYNEQFF
TRBD1,few,TRBV7-2,TRBJ1-5,TGTGCCAGCAGCGTATTTGGGGACAGGGGGAATCAGCCCCAGCATTTT,CASSVFGDRGNQPQHF
NA,NA,TRBV27,TRBJ1-2,TGTGCCAGCAGGGCGCTCGGAACCGGGAACTATGGCTACACCTTC,CASRALGTGNYGYTF
TRBD2,NA,TRBV10-3,TRBJ2-7,TGTGCCATCAGCGGGACTAGCGGGGGGCCCTACCCTCCCGAGGAGCAGTACTTC,CAISGTSGGPYPPEEQYF
NA,few,TRBV9,TRBJ1-2,TGTGCCAGCAGCCCGCGGATGGAAGAAGGCTACACCTTC,CASSPRMEEGYTF
NA,few,TRBV23-1,TRBJ1-1,TGCGCCAGCAGTCAACAGGGTACTGAAGCTTTCTTT,CASSQQGTEAFF
TRBD1,NA,TRBV29-1,TRBJ1-1,TGCAGCGCCCTGACAGGGCAGAACACTGAAGCTTTCTTT,CSALTGQNTEAFF
TRBD1,NA,TRBV29-1,TRBJ1-2,TGCAGCGTTGGTTCAGGGGGTGGCTACACCTTC,CSVGSGGGYTF
TRBD1,NA,TRBV30,TRBJ1-1,TGTGCCTGGAGTGTTAGTACAGGGGGCGGGAACACTGAAGCTTTCTTT,CAWSVSTGGGNTEAFF
TRBD2,few,TRBV5-5,TRBJ2-5,TGTGCCAGCAGCTGGGCGGGGGGGAGAAAGGAGACCCAGTACTTC,CASSWAGGRKETQYF
TRBD2,NA,TRBV27,TRBJ2-2,TGTGCCAGCAGGAAGATGGGGACTAGCGGGGCGAAAGGGCAAACCGGGGAGCTGTTTTTT,CASRKMGTSGAKGQTGELFF